The 8 T cell receptor beta chains given below trace back to one sample, sequenced in a study of tumor-infiltrating lymphocytes in primary liver carcinoma. Co-extraction of both nucleic acids (RNA and DNA) used roughly 20-34 mg of unsorted bulk tissue. Making TCR beta cDNA involved approximately 520 ng total RNA and a constant-region primer. Modified slightly, ARM-PCR produced TCR beta libraries over three nested multiplex PCR rounds. A C-beta reverse primer was combined with TRBV1-TRBV30 forward primers in the first two PCR rounds, and each round had around 11 cycles. TCRdb re-derived calls from the multiplex PCR reads in MiXCR, one entry per CDR3 protein. In the table there are about 48,000 distinct CDR3 sequences, around 79% of which are singletons. Material: liver tumor tissue from sampling region 3. Stated subset: tumor region T3, left-lateral pole. The source of these receptors is a middle-aged man with primary liver carcinoma and hepatitis B virus infection.

This clonotype is judged medium-sized. The chain carries TRBV28 and TRBJ2-7; perhaps TRBD2 as D (6 bases). The CDR3 is 14 residues long. Trimming took off 6 bases at V and 0 bases at J, with 12 bases between the two ends. Germline-derived CDR1 and CDR2 are MDHEN and SYDVKM. The CDR3 nucleotides read TGTGCCAGCAGGGACGCGGGGAGCTCCTACGAGCAGTACTTC. It translates to CASRDAGSSYEQYF.

This rearrangement joins TRBV25-1 to TRBJ2-3; D is perhaps TRBD2 (6 bases). The CDR3 has 14 amino acids. V was pared by 3 bases and J by 7 bases, with 14 bases between. CDR1 is MGHDK, CDR2 SYGVNS, per germline. CDR3 protein: CASSDLGRGNTQYF. CDR3 DNA: TGTGCCAGCAGTGATCTCGGGCGGGGAAATACGCAGTATTTT.

Details on this clonotype: The germline gene is not matched at one end of the junction; a read error may be the cause. The chain couples TRBV4-2 to TRBJ2-1, with 7 positions matching TRBD2. CDR3 length equals 14 residues. The V gene's germline CDR1 is LGHNA and CDR2 YNFKEQ. The CDR3 DNA sequence: TGTGCCAACAGCCAAGCGGGACTCGATGATGAGCAGTTCTTC. It encodes CANSQAGLDDEQFF.

Remarks on this clonotype: This clone may be a read error of a much larger clone one base away. The chain has TRBV14 and TRBJ1-2, with D perhaps TRBD1 (5 bases). V was shortened by 4 bases and J by 7 bases, with 16 bases between the two germline ends. The germline gives CDR1 SGHDN, CDR2 FVKESK. This CDR3 has 14 residues. The CDR3, as DNA: TGTGCCAGCAGCCGTCGGACATGGGATGGTGGCTACACCTTC. Translated, it gives CASSRRTWDGGYTF.

Comment on this clonotype: A much larger clone is a single base away; this may be a read error. V is TRBV6-1 and J is TRBJ1-1, with no clear D. Germline values: CDR1 MNHNS, CDR2 SASEGT. This CDR3 is built from 12 residues. CDR3 bases: TGTGCCGGCAGTGCCGTAAACACTGAAGCTTTCTTT. It codes for CAGSAVNTEAFF.

Points on this clonotype: One end of the junction does not line up with germline, which may come from a read error. V gene TRBV6-1 combines with J gene TRBJ2-7; D not certain. The CDR3 consists of 15 residues. CDR1 and CDR2 (germline): MNHNS, SASEGT. The CDR3: CVSSENCHPTYEQYF. The CDR3 DNA sequence: TGTGTCAGCAGTGAGAACTGTCATCCTACCTACGAGCAGTACTTC.

In the case of this clonotype: One base away lies a much larger clone, so this may be a sequencing read error. Likely a read error: the CDR3 ends without its conserved phenylalanine or tryptophan. No DNA is shown, since the ends of the CDR3 on it are uncertain; the CDR3 is the one TCRdb lists. The chain has TRBV10-2 and TRBJ1-3; the tabulated D call, TRBD1, remains unverified against the DNA. Germline V CDR1 and CDR2: WSHSY, SAAADI. The CDR3 is 15 amino acids in total, end residues counted. The CDR3 sequence: CATRTGLRSGNTVYS.

For this clonotype: At one of its ends the junction is not consistent with the germline gene, which may arise from a read error. The chain recombines TRBV6-6 with TRBJ1-1; no reliable D call. The CDR3 covers 11 residues. CDR1 and CDR2 (germline): MNHNY, SVGAGI (reference sequence). CDR3 sequence reads: CASSQNAEAFF. The CDR3, as DNA: TGTGCCAGCAGTCAAAACGCCGAAGCCTTCTTT.